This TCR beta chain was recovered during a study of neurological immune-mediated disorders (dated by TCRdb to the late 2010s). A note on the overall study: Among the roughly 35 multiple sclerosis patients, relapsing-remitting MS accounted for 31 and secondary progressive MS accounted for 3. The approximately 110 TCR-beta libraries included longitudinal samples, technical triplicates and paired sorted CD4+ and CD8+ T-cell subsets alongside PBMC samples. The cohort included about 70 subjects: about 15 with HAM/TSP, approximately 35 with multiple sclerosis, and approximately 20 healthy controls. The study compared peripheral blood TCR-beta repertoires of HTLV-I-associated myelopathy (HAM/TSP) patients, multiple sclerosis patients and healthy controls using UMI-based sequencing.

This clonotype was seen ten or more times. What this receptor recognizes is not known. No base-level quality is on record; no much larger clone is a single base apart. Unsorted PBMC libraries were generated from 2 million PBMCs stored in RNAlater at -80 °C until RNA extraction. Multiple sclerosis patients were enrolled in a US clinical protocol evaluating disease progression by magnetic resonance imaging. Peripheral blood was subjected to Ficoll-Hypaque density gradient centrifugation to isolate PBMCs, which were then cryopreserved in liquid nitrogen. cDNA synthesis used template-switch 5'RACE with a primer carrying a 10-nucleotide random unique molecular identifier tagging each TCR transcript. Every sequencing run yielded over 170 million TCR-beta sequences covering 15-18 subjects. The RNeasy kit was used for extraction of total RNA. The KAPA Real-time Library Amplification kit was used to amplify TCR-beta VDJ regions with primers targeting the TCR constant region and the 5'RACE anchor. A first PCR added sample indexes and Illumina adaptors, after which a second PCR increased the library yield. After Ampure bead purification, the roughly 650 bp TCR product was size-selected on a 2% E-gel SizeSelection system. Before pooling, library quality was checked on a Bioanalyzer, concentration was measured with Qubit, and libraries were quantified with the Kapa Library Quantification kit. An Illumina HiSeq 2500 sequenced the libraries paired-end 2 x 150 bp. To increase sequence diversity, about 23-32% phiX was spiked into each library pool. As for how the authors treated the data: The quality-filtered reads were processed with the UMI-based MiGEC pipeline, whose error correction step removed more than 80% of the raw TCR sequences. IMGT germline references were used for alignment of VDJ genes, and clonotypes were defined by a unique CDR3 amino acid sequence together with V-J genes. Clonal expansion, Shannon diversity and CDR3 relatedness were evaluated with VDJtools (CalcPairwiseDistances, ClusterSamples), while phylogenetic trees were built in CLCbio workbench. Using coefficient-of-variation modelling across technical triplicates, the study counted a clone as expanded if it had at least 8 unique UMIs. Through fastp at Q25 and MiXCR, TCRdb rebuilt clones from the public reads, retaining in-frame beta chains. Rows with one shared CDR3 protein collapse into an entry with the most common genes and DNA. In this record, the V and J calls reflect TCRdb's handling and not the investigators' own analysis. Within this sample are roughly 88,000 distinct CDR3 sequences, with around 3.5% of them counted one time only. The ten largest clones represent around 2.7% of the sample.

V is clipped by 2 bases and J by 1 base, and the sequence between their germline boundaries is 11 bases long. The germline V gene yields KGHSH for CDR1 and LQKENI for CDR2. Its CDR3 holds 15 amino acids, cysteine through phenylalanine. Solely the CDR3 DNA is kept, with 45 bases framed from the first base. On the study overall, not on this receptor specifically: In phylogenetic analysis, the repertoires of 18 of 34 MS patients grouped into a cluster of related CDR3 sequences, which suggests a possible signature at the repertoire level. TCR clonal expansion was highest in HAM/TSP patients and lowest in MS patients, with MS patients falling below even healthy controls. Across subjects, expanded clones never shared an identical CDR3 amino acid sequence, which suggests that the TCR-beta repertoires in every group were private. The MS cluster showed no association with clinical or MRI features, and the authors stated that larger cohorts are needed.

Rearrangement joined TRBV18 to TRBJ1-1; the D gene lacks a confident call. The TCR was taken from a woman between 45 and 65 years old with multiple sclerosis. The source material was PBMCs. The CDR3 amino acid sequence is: CASSPSHRKNTEAFF. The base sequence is TGTGCCAGCTCACCATCTCATCGGAAGAACACTGAAGCTTTCTTT.